Listed below are T cell receptor beta chains from one sample, sequenced in a study of cytomegalovirus exposure and HLA in healthy donors. Sequencing was performed with immunoSEQ multiplex PCR; in TCRdb, only in-frame clones are kept and a portion is missing. The sample includes around 200,000 clones, roughly 87% of them seen just once. Sample: PBMCs. These receptors all stem from a man aged 50 or older in good health and CMV-seronegative. Both conserved end residues are part of each CDR3. Fields, in order: clone size, D gene, J gene, V gene, CDR3 DNA, CDR3 protein. The D gene is left open where the match is weak. The listing skips clone size in some rows; elsewhere it reads once, few, many or a size class.

abundance: .; d_gene: .; j_gene: TRBJ2-1; v_gene: TRBV7-2; CDR3nt: TGTGCCAGCGGGCCGGGGGGCCGTATAAATGAGCAGTTCTTC; CDR3aa: CASGPGGRINEQFF
abundance: .; d_gene: TRBD1; j_gene: TRBJ2-2; v_gene: TRBV28; CDR3nt: TGTGCCAGCAGTTTGAACAGGGGGGCGAGCGAAGCCGGGGAGCTGTTTTTT; CDR3aa: CASSLNRGASEAGELFF
abundance: .; d_gene: .; j_gene: TRBJ2-3; v_gene: TRBV7-2; CDR3nt: TGTGCCAGCAGACTAAGGGGGTGGGGTTTCATGGCAGATACGCAGTATTTT; CDR3aa: CASRLRGWGFMADTQYF
abundance: .; d_gene: TRBD1; j_gene: TRBJ2-2; v_gene: TRBV6-1; CDR3nt: TGTGCCAGCAGTCGGACAGGGTACAACACCGGGGAGCTGTTTTTT; CDR3aa: CASSRTGYNTGELFF
abundance: .; d_gene: .; j_gene: TRBJ1-2; v_gene: TRBV28; CDR3nt: TGTGCCAGCAGTTCTCAGATATTCCACACCTTC; CDR3aa: CASSSQIFHTF
abundance: .; d_gene: TRBD1; j_gene: TRBJ2-3; v_gene: TRBV29-1; CDR3nt: TGCAGCGTTGGAGGGGGACAGACAACTAGCACAGATACGCAGTATTTT; CDR3aa: CSVGGGQTTSTDTQYF
abundance: .; d_gene: TRBD2; j_gene: TRBJ2-3; v_gene: TRBV19; CDR3nt: TGTGCCAGTAGTCTCCCTGGGACTAGCGGGGGAGGGCCAGATACGCAGTATTTT; CDR3aa: CASSLPGTSGGGPDTQYF
abundance: .; d_gene: TRBD1; j_gene: TRBJ2-5; v_gene: TRBV11-3; CDR3nt: TGTGCCAGCAGCTTAACCGGGACAGGCGAGACCCAGTACTTC; CDR3aa: CASSLTGTGETQYF
abundance: .; d_gene: .; j_gene: TRBJ2-2; v_gene: TRBV9; CDR3nt: TGTGCCAGCAGCGTCGTCACAGGGAAAGGGGAGCTGTTTTTT; CDR3aa: CASSVVTGKGELFF
abundance: .; d_gene: .; j_gene: TRBJ1-4; v_gene: TRBV28; CDR3nt: TGTGCCAGCACCCTAACGGGACATTCTAATGAAAAACTGTTTTTT; CDR3aa: CASTLTGHSNEKLFF
abundance: .; d_gene: TRBD2; j_gene: TRBJ2-7; v_gene: TRBV27; CDR3nt: TGTGCCAGCAGGAGACTAGCGGTAACCTACGAGCAGTACTTC; CDR3aa: CASRRLAVTYEQYF
abundance: .; d_gene: TRBD1; j_gene: TRBJ1-4; v_gene: TRBV7-6; CDR3nt: TGTGCCAGCAGCCAGGGACAGCTTACCGAAAAACTGTTTTTT; CDR3aa: CASSQGQLTEKLFF
abundance: .; d_gene: .; j_gene: TRBJ2-5; v_gene: TRBV7-9; CDR3nt: TGTGCCAGCAGCTTATTTATCAGCGGGTGGTCGCAAGAGACCCAGTACTTC; CDR3aa: CASSLFISGWSQETQYF
abundance: .; d_gene: .; j_gene: TRBJ1-1; v_gene: TRBV11-1; CDR3nt: TGTGCCAGCAGCTTAAGTAGAATAATGAGCACTGAAGCTTTCTTT; CDR3aa: CASSLSRIMSTEAFF
abundance: .; d_gene: .; j_gene: TRBJ1-3; v_gene: TRBV7-9; CDR3nt: TGTGCCAGCAGCTTAGCGCCCAGCTCTGGAAACACCATATATTTT; CDR3aa: CASSLAPSSGNTIYF
abundance: .; d_gene: .; j_gene: TRBJ1-2; v_gene: TRBV7-6; CDR3nt: TGTGCCAGCAGCTTAACGGGAGACAGATCCCTGGGGGGCTACACCTTC; CDR3aa: CASSLTGDRSLGGYTF
abundance: .; d_gene: .; j_gene: TRBJ1-1; v_gene: TRBV11-2; CDR3nt: TGTGCCAGCAGCTTACGCGGGAACACTGAAGCTTTCTTT; CDR3aa: CASSLRGNTEAFF
abundance: .; d_gene: .; j_gene: TRBJ2-3; v_gene: TRBV9; CDR3nt: TGTGCCAGCAGCGTGGGGGGGCAGGGGATCACAGATACGCAGTATTTT; CDR3aa: CASSVGGQGITDTQYF
abundance: .; d_gene: TRBD1; j_gene: TRBJ1-5; v_gene: TRBV28; CDR3nt: TGTGCCAGCCGGTACCCGGGACAGAGAACTCGGCCCCAGCATTTT; CDR3aa: CASRYPGQRTRPQHF
abundance: once; d_gene: .; j_gene: TRBJ1-5; v_gene: TRBV5-1; CDR3nt: TGCGCCAGCAGTTCGGACGGGATGAGCAATCAGCCCCAGCATTTT; CDR3aa: CASSSDGMSNQPQHF
abundance: .; d_gene: .; j_gene: TRBJ2-5; v_gene: TRBV5-1; CDR3nt: TGCGCCAGCAGCTTGTTTCAGGGTCGGGAGGAGACCCAGTACTTC; CDR3aa: CASSLFQGREETQYF
abundance: .; d_gene: TRBD1; j_gene: TRBJ1-2; v_gene: TRBV9; CDR3nt: TGTGCCAGCAGGAAACAGGGGGCTGATGGCTACACCTTC; CDR3aa: CASRKQGADGYTF
abundance: once; d_gene: .; j_gene: TRBJ2-3; v_gene: TRBV9; CDR3nt: TGTGCCAGCAGGACAGACCAAAGCACAGATACGCAGTATTTT; CDR3aa: CASRTDQSTDTQYF
abundance: once; d_gene: TRBD2; j_gene: TRBJ2-1; v_gene: TRBV25-1; CDR3nt: TGTGCCAGCAGCGAATGGAAGCTAGCGGATAATATCAATGAGCAGTTCTTC; CDR3aa: CASSEWKLADNINEQFF
abundance: .; d_gene: TRBD1; j_gene: TRBJ2-7; v_gene: TRBV7-9; CDR3nt: TGTTCCAGCAGTACCGGGACAGGGTGGTACGAGCAGTACTTC; CDR3aa: CSSSTGTGWYEQYF
abundance: .; d_gene: TRBD2; j_gene: TRBJ2-2; v_gene: TRBV9; CDR3nt: TGTGCCAGCAGCTTAAGGGCTAGCGGGACCGGGGAGCTGTTTTTT; CDR3aa: CASSLRASGTGELFF
abundance: .; d_gene: TRBD1; j_gene: TRBJ2-1; v_gene: TRBV11-1; CDR3nt: TGTGCCAGCAGCTTCCGGGACAGGGGGCTCGATGAGCAGTTCTTC; CDR3aa: CASSFRDRGLDEQFF
abundance: .; d_gene: TRBD1; j_gene: TRBJ1-1; v_gene: TRBV28; CDR3nt: TGTGCCAGCAGTTCCCCCCCCGGGACAGGGTGGGGTTTCTTT; CDR3aa: CASSSPPGTGWGFF
abundance: .; d_gene: TRBD2; j_gene: TRBJ2-7; v_gene: TRBV7-6; CDR3nt: TGTGCCAGCAGCTTACGGGGGGGGCGCTCCTACGAGCAGTACTTC; CDR3aa: CASSLRGGRSYEQYF
abundance: .; d_gene: .; j_gene: TRBJ2-7; v_gene: TRBV20-1; CDR3nt: TGCAGTGCTAGAAGACAGCCCGAGCAGTACTTC; CDR3aa: CSARRQPEQYF
abundance: .; d_gene: .; j_gene: TRBJ1-4; v_gene: TRBV7-8; CDR3nt: TGTGCCAGCAGCTTCAGACGGGGAACTAATGAAAAACTGTTTTTT; CDR3aa: CASSFRRGTNEKLFF
abundance: .; d_gene: TRBD1; j_gene: TRBJ2-5; v_gene: TRBV20-1; CDR3nt: TGCAGTCCCACAGGGGAAGAGACCCAGTACTTC; CDR3aa: CSPTGEETQYF
abundance: few; d_gene: TRBD1; j_gene: TRBJ2-1; v_gene: TRBV7-7; CDR3nt: TGTGCTAGCAGCGTAGGGACAGGGTACAATGAGCAGTTCTTC; CDR3aa: CASSVGTGYNEQFF
abundance: .; d_gene: TRBD1; j_gene: TRBJ2-5; v_gene: TRBV5-1; CDR3nt: TGCGCCAGCAGCTCCCAGGGGGAAGAGACCCAGTACTTC; CDR3aa: CASSSQGEETQYF
abundance: .; d_gene: .; j_gene: TRBJ2-1; v_gene: TRBV5-4; CDR3nt: TGTGCCAGCAGCTTTAGGGGGAGCTCCTACAATGAGCAGTTCTTC; CDR3aa: CASSFRGSSYNEQFF
abundance: few; d_gene: TRBD2; j_gene: TRBJ2-7; v_gene: TRBV5-1; CDR3nt: TGCGCCAGCAGCACTGGGGGGACTAGCGGATCCTACGAGCAGTACTTC; CDR3aa: CASSTGGTSGSYEQYF
abundance: .; d_gene: TRBD2; j_gene: TRBJ2-2; v_gene: TRBV12-5; CDR3nt: TGTGCTAGTGGTTTCTTTTGGCCTAGCGGTTCGAACACCGGGGAGCTGTTTTTT; CDR3aa: CASGFFWPSGSNTGELFF
abundance: .; d_gene: TRBD1; j_gene: TRBJ2-7; v_gene: TRBV6-5; CDR3nt: TGTGCCAGCAGTTACACCGGGACAGGGTTAAACGAGCAGTACTTC; CDR3aa: CASSYTGTGLNEQYF
abundance: once; d_gene: TRBD2; j_gene: TRBJ2-3; v_gene: TRBV19; CDR3nt: TGTGCCAGTAGTCCTAGCGGACCTAGCACAGATACGCAGTATTTT; CDR3aa: CASSPSGPSTDTQYF
abundance: .; d_gene: TRBD2; j_gene: TRBJ2-3; v_gene: TRBV5-1; CDR3nt: TGCGCCAGCAGCTCCGGACTAGTTGCTTATACGCAGTATTTT; CDR3aa: CASSSGLVAYTQYF
abundance: .; d_gene: .; j_gene: TRBJ2-5; v_gene: TRBV6-1; CDR3nt: TGTGCCAGCAGTGAGGCCGGCGGGGCCTTCGGTACCCAGTACTTC; CDR3aa: CASSEAGGAFGTQYF
abundance: .; d_gene: TRBD2; j_gene: TRBJ2-7; v_gene: TRBV6-1; CDR3nt: TGTGCCAGCAGTGAGACTAGCGGGACCCCCTACGAGCAGTACTTC; CDR3aa: CASSETSGTPYEQYF
abundance: once; d_gene: TRBD2; j_gene: TRBJ2-7; v_gene: TRBV7-2; CDR3nt: TGTGCCAGCAGCTTATTAAGCGGGAGTGTTCCGGCTTGGGAGCAGTACTTC; CDR3aa: CASSLLSGSVPAWEQYF